This T cell receptor beta chain was observed in a study of blood T cell repertoires in COVID-19. Turning to the study itself: The United States, Italy and Spain provided the acute and convalescent COVID-19 samples. The cDNA or gDNA used as material had been derived from T cells, B-cell-depleted T cells, or PBMCs.

As handled by the study authors: Estimation of nucleated cell counts relied on the amplification of reference gene primers. Sequenced by immunoSEQ multiplex PCR; TCRdb stores in-frame clones only, minus some. From that table come the V and J calls and clone size; the DNA was used to work out D and trimming. This repertoire shows 150,000 to 200,000 clones, approximately 85% found once; its top ten account for approximately 8.9%. The V gene lost 9 bases and the J gene lost 4 bases, with 13 bases spanning the gap. Germline loops: CDR1 LNHDA, CDR2 SQIVND (reference sequence). CDR3 length: 13 amino acids.

This clonotype was obtained from an older woman with acute or convalescent COVID-19. Sequencing used peripheral blood. V is TRBV19 and J is TRBJ1-3; D may be TRBD1 (6 bases). CDR3 nucleotide sequence: TGTGCCAGCAGAGGCGGACAGGGAAACACCATATATTTT. Its translation is CASRGGQGNTIYF.